The TCR beta chain under discussion was sequenced for a study of beta chain features in type 1 diabetes. In the study overall: The patients were much like the healthy donors in age, gender and cell yields.

This clone has more than one count but fewer than ten. The antigen is not known. Whole-study results and caveats: A moderate, significant TCRB CDR3 shortening appeared in type 1 diabetes across four CD4+ subsets. For TCRB rearrangement, an influence of HLA type remained unresolved here.

Trimming removed 3 bases from V and 1 base from J; junction bases left unmatched: 4. CDR1 and CDR2 from the germline V gene are SGHNT and YYREEE (reference sequence). CDR3 size: 18 residues. The study reverse transcribed the entire isolated RNA, so it sequenced expressed TCRB transcripts. The protocol was immunoSEQ multiplex PCR, while the TCRdb copy is restricted to in-frame clones and leaves out a portion. Here the sample spans 250,000 to 300,000 clones, around 15% being singletons. The sequenced material came from naive CD4+ T cells from blood. V gene TRBV5-4 combines with J gene TRBJ2-4, with 16 bases aligning to TRBD2. The clonotype originates from a man between 25 and 39 years old with type 1 diabetes. Written as DNA, the CDR3 is TGTGCCAGCAGCTCGGGACTAGCGGGAGGGGCGGCCAAAAACATTCAGTACTTC. Protein: CASSSGLAGGAAKNIQYF.